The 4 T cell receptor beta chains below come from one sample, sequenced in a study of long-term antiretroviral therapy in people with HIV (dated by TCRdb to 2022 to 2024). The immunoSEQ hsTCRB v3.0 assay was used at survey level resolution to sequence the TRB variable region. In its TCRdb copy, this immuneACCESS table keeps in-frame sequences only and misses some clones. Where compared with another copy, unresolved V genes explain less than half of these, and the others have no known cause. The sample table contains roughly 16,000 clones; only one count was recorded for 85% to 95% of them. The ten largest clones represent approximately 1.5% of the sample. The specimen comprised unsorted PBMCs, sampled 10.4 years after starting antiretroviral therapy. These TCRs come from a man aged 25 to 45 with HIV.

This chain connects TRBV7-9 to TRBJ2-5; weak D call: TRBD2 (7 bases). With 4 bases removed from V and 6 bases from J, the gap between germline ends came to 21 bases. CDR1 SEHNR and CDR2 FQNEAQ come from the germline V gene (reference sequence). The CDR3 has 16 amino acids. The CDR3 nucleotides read TGTGCCAGCAGCTCCCCGATCACAGGGAGGGTCAAGACCCAGTACTTC. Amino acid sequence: CASSSPITGRVKTQYF.

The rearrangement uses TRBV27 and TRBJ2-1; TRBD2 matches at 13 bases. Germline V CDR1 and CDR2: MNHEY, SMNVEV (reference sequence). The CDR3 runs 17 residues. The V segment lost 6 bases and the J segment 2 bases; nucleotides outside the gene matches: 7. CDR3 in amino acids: CASSPGTSGIAYNEQFF. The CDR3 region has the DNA TGTGCCAGCAGCCCAGGGACTAGCGGGATTGCCTACAATGAGCAGTTCTTC.

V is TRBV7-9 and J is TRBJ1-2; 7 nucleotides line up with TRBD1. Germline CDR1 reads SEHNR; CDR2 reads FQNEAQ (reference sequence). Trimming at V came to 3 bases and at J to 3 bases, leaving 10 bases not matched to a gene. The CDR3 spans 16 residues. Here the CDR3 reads CASSLEVDRAHYGYTF. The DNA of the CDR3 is TGTGCCAGCAGCTTGGAGGTCGACAGGGCACACTATGGCTACACCTTC. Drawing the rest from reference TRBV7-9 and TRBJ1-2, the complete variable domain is DTGVSQNPRHKITKRGQNVTFRCDPISEHNRLYWYRQTLGQGPEFLTYFQNEAQLEKSRLLSDRFSAERPKGSFSTLEIQRTEQGDSAMYLCASSLEVDRAHYGYTFGSGTRLTVV.

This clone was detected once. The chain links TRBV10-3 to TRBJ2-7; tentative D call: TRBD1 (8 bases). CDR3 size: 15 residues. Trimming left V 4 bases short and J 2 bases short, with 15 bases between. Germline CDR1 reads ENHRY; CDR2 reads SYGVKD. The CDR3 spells CAISGGGQDAYEQYF. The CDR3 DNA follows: TGTGCCATCAGTGGGGGGGGACAGGACGCCTACGAGCAGTACTTC.